This passage covers 2 T cell receptor beta chains from one sample sequenced in a study of control samples from healthy donors and cancer patients. Some clones are missing from TCRdb's copy, which holds only in-frame ones; the method was immunoSEQ multiplex PCR. The data contain 90,000 to 110,000 clones, 85% to 90% of them singletons. Input material: blood. All receptors come from a woman aged 45 to 65 in good health.

V is TRBV15 and J is TRBJ1-1; D gene uncertain. Germline V gene sequence: CDR1 LNHNV, CDR2 YYDKDF (reference sequence). V was shortened by 2 bases and J by 1 base, with 11 bases between the two germline ends. This CDR3 region has 15 residues. CDR3 coding DNA: TGTGCCACCAGCAGAAGGAGGCAGGCGAACACTGAAGCTTTCTTT. Encoded protein: CATSRRRQANTEAFF.

The V gene is TRBV4-1, the J gene TRBJ1-5; TRBD1 might be the D (5 bases). Trimming cost V 1 base and J 0 bases, with 7 bases left between them. Germline CDR1 and CDR2: MGHRA and YSYEKL. This CDR3 has 15 amino acids. DNA of the CDR3: TGCGCCAGCAGCCAAGGGGGGACTAGCAATCAGCCCCAGCATTTT. Its translation is CASSQGGTSNQPQHF.